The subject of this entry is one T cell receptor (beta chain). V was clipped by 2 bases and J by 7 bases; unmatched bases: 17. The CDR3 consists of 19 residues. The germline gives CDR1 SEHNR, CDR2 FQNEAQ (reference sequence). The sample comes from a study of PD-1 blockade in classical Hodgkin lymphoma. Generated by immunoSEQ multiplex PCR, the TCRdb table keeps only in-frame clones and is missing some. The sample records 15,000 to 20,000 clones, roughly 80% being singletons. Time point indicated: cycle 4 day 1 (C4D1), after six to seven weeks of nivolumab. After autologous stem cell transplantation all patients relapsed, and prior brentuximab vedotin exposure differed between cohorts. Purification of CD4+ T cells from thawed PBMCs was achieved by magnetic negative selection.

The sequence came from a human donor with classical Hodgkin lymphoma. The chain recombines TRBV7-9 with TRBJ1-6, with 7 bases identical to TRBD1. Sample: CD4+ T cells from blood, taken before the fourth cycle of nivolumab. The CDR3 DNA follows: TGTGCCAGCAGCTTACGTGTGAGTTGGTCGGGACAGAGGAATTCACCCCTCCACTTT. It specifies CASSLRVSWSGQRNSPLHF.